This T cell receptor beta chain derives from a study of beta chain features in type 1 diabetes. Points from the study as a whole: TCRB CDR3s were moderately but significantly shorter in Type 1 diabetes patients in all four CD4+ subsets.

The sequenced template was cDNA made from the entire isolated RNA. The protocol was immunoSEQ multiplex PCR, while the TCRdb copy is restricted to in-frame clones and leaves out a portion. The table lists 300,000 to 350,000 clones, roughly 8.8% of them singletons. The CDR3 spans 15 residues. The V and J ends lost 3 bases and 1 base respectively, with 12 bases between them. Germline CDR1 reads LNHDA; CDR2 reads SQIVND (reference sequence). Only a few counts were recorded for this clone. Its antigen is as yet unknown. The receptor was derived from a man aged 30 to 45 with type 1 diabetes. Sequenced: central memory CD4+ T cells from blood. V usage is TRBV19 and J usage is TRBJ2-5; TRBD2 might be the D (6 bases). CDR3: CASSIGRGLQETQYF. Written as DNA, the CDR3 is TGTGCCAGTAGTATTGGGCGGGGACTCCAAGAGACCCAGTACTTC.